The sequence of this T cell receptor (beta chain) was determined in a study of T-cell reconstitution after alpha-beta-depleted transplantation in children. Germline assignment: CDR1 MNHNS and CDR2 SASEGT. The V end was cut by 8 bases, the J end by 4 bases, with 14 bases between. The CDR3 sequence is 13 residues long. During its preparation, the TCRbeta library received unique molecular identifiers. From the PCR reads, TCRdb called clonotypes with MiXCR, one entry per CDR3 protein. The sample carries 500,000 or so distinct CDR3 sequences, 32% recorded once. The sequence was obtained from a human donor who donated a stem cell graft to a child with aplastic anemia. This material consisted of PBMCs from the stem cell graft donor, taken from the stem cell graft. The chain carries TRBV6-1 and TRBJ1-2; possible D gene TRBD1, 5 bases. CDR3 amino acids: CASRGVHGYGYTF. The CDR3 DNA follows: TGTGCCAGCCGGGGGGTTCATGGCTATGGCTACACCTTC.